Listed below are T cell receptor beta chains from one sample, sequenced in a study of T cell changes during pregnancy in multiple sclerosis. The method was immunoSEQ multiplex PCR; TCRdb's version includes in-frame clones alone and lacks a portion of them. Of some 57,000 clones in the sample, 85% to 90% were seen once. The specimen comprised peripheral blood, sampled in the first trimester of pregnancy. The receptors shown here come from a female donor in good health, enrolled as a control in a pregnancy study. Each CDR3 is given with its conserved first and last residue. A D gene is named only where the DNA matches it firmly. Size is omitted from some rows. Given values are once, few, many or a class for expanded clones.

j_call | v_call | clone_size | d_call | cdr3_nt | cdr3_aa
TRBJ2-7 | TRBV11-2 | - | TRBD2 | TGTGCCAGCAGCCTGGGACTAGCGGGGGTTTACGAGCAGTACTTC | CASSLGLAGVYEQYF
TRBJ1-4 | TRBV5-4 | - | TRBD1 | TGTGCCAGCAGCTTGGCAGGGGGCGGTAATGAAAAACTGTTTTTT | CASSLAGGGNEKLFF
TRBJ2-7 | TRBV11-2 | - | TRBD2 | TGTGCCAGCAGCTTAGCGGGACTAGCGGACTACGAGCAGTACTTC | CASSLAGLADYEQYF
TRBJ1-1 | TRBV5-6 | - | - | TGTGCCAGCAGCTTGATCAGGGATCTACCTGAAGCTTTCTTT | CASSLIRDLPEAFF
TRBJ2-5 | TRBV2 | - | TRBD1 | TGTGCCAGCAGTCCAGACAGGGGGACAGAGACCCAGTACTTC | CASSPDRGTETQYF
TRBJ1-5 | TRBV27 | - | - | TGTGCCAGCAGTTCCGACAGAGCCGATCAGCCCCAGCATTTT | CASSSDRADQPQHF
TRBJ2-7 | TRBV27 | - | - | TGTGCCAGCAGCCAGGGGTACGAGCAGTACTTC | CASSQGYEQYF
TRBJ2-2 | TRBV29-1 | - | TRBD2 | TGCAGCGTTGAAGATGGGAGCCTAGCGGGATCAGGGGAGCTGTTTTTT | CSVEDGSLAGSGELFF
TRBJ1-1 | TRBV6-6 | - | - | TGTGCCAGCAGTTACTCGAGCCAGAACACTGAAGCTTTCTTT | CASSYSSQNTEAFF
TRBJ1-3 | TRBV19 | - | - | TGTGCCAGTAGTATAAGGGTCCAGGGAAGGGGCGCTGGAAACACCATATATTTT | CASSIRVQGRGAGNTIYF
TRBJ2-2 | TRBV4-3 | - | - | TGCGCCAGCAGCCTGCAGACGACAGGGAACACCGGGGAGCTGTTTTTT | CASSLQTTGNTGELFF
TRBJ1-2 | TRBV6-1 | - | - | TGTGCCAGCAGTGACAGGGTTCGCATTCTAGACCACTATGGCTACACCTTC | CASSDRVRILDHYGYTF
TRBJ2-7 | TRBV5-1 | - | - | TGCGCCAGCAGCTTGGGGTATGGGCAGGGTTGGGGCGAGCAGTACTTC | CASSLGYGQGWGEQYF
TRBJ1-6 | TRBV7-8 | - | - | TGTGCCAGCAGCTTAGGGTCGGTGAATTCACCCCTCCACTTT | CASSLGSVNSPLHF
TRBJ1-1 | TRBV30 | - | TRBD1 | TGTGCCTGGAGCACGACAGGGACATACACTGAAGCTTTCTTT | CAWSTTGTYTEAFF
TRBJ1-1 | TRBV9 | - | - | TGTGCCAGCACACGACAGATAATGAACACTGAAGCTTTCTTT | CASTRQIMNTEAFF
TRBJ1-1 | TRBV7-6 | - | TRBD1 | TGTGCCAGCAGCTCCCGACAGGGGGGAACTGAAGCTTTCTTT | CASSSRQGGTEAFF
TRBJ2-2 | TRBV5-1 | - | - | TGCGCCAGCAGCTTGATCGAGACAGGGAACACCGGGGAGCTGTTTTTT | CASSLIETGNTGELFF
TRBJ1-5 | TRBV30 | few | TRBD1 | TGTGCCTGGAGACAGGGGGATAGCAATCAGCCCCAGCATTTT | CAWRQGDSNQPQHF
TRBJ1-1 | TRBV4-2 | - | TRBD1 | TGTGCCAGCAGCCTCGATTACGGACAGGGCGAAGCTTTCTTT | CASSLDYGQGEAFF
TRBJ2-3 | TRBV7-2 | - | - | TGTGCCAGCAGCTTAAATGCGGCAGATACGCAGTATTTT | CASSLNAADTQYF
TRBJ2-7 | TRBV2 | - | - | TGTGCCAGCAGTGAAGTCAACTACGAGCAGTACTTC | CASSEVNYEQYF
TRBJ2-1 | TRBV7-3 | - | - | TGTGCCAGCAGCCCCCTAACTGCGAGGCTTAATGAGCAGTTCTTC | CASSPLTARLNEQFF
TRBJ1-1 | TRBV7-7 | - | - | TGTGCCAGCAGCTTATTGCCGGTGGGGTTAGACACCCCGAGGGCTGAAGCTTTCTTT | CASSLLPVGLDTPRAEAFF
TRBJ2-4 | TRBV5-6 | - | - | TGTGCCAGCAGCGTGCCAGAGGGAAAGGGAAACATTCAGTACTTC | CASSVPEGKGNIQYF
TRBJ1-4 | TRBV23-1 | - | - | TGCGCCAGCAGTCCCCGCAATGAGGCAACTAATGAAAAACTGTTTTTT | CASSPRNEATNEKLFF
TRBJ1-4 | TRBV9 | - | - | TGTGCCAGCAGCGTATCCCCGGCAACTAATGAAAAACTGTTTTTT | CASSVSPATNEKLFF
TRBJ2-5 | TRBV11-3 | few | TRBD2 | TGTGCCAGCAGCCCGACTAGCGGGGGCACCCAAGAGACCCAGTACTTC | CASSPTSGGTQETQYF
TRBJ2-1 | TRBV7-6 | - | TRBD2 | TGTGCCAGCAGCTTTGGTAGCGGGGGGTTTCGTGGGGATGAGCAGTTCTTC | CASSFGSGGFRGDEQFF
TRBJ2-3 | TRBV10-3 | - | TRBD2 | TGTGCCATCAGGGGACCGGGCGGGGGACTCACAGATACGCAGTATTTT | CAIRGPGGGLTDTQYF
TRBJ2-7 | TRBV6-5 | - | - | TGTGCCAGCAGTTACTCGATCGTAGCTTCCTACGAGCAGTACTTC | CASSYSIVASYEQYF
TRBJ1-1 | TRBV18 | - | - | TGTGCCAGCTCCTACAGGGAGAACACTGAAGCTTTCTTT | CASSYRENTEAFF
TRBJ1-5 | TRBV5-6 | - | TRBD1 | TGTGCCAGCAGCCTCGGGACAGGGGGCGCGGGAAGACAGCCCCAGCATTTT | CASSLGTGGAGRQPQHF
TRBJ1-1 | TRBV30 | - | TRBD1 | TGTGCCTGGAGTCCCCAGGGGGCGCTAACTGAAGCTTTCTTT | CAWSPQGALTEAFF
TRBJ2-1 | TRBV7-6 | - | - | TGTGCCAGCAGCTTTTCGGTGGCGGATGAGCAGTTCTTC | CASSFSVADEQFF
TRBJ1-2 | TRBV7-3 | - | - | TGTGCCAGCAGCTCTACTGGGGCAGCTACACTTGGCTACACCTTC | CASSSTGAATLGYTF
TRBJ1-5 | TRBV19 | once | - | TGTGCCAGTAGTATTCAGGCAGGGCCTCAGCCCCAGCATTTT | CASSIQAGPQPQHF
TRBJ1-1 | TRBV5-4 | few | - | TGTGCCAGCAGCCCCCCCAAGGGTGGCAGGGACCGGGAGGCTTTCTTT | CASSPPKGGRDREAFF
TRBJ1-2 | TRBV7-2 | - | TRBD1 | TGTGCCAGCAGCACAGGGGGGGCGGGGCCCTATGGCTACACCTTC | CASSTGGAGPYGYTF
TRBJ2-7 | TRBV2 | - | - | TGTGCCAGCAGGACAGAGACAAGCTCCTACGAGCAGTACTTC | CASRTETSSYEQYF
TRBJ1-1 | TRBV11-3 | - | - | TGTGCCAGCAGCTTAGATGGCGGGAACACTGAAGCTTTCTTT | CASSLDGGNTEAFF
TRBJ1-2 | TRBV5-1 | - | - | TGCGCCAGCAGCTTGGGGAGTAGACAGAGTCGGCCCTATGGCTACACCTTC | CASSLGSRQSRPYGYTF